The text below deals with one T cell receptor (beta chain). This sample was taken from a study of blood T cell repertoires in COVID-19. Study-level information: Sources were T cells, B-cell-depleted T cells, or PBMCs; the material itself was cDNA or gDNA.

Germline values: CDR1 MNHEY, CDR2 SMNVEV (reference sequence). Trimming took 5 bases from V and 2 from J; bases not matched to a gene: 3. The CDR3 has 14 amino acids. Assay: immunoSEQ multiplex PCR; the TCRdb copy retains only in-frame clones and omits some. This repertoire shows some 170,000 clones, around 77% found once; its top ten account for 2.8%. The specimen sequenced was peripheral blood. The chain employs TRBV27 and TRBJ2-3; TRBD1 agrees at 8 bases. This sequence was found in a man aged 65 to 79 with acute or convalescent COVID-19. This CDR3 reads CASSPGQVTDTQYF. DNA for the CDR3: TGTGCCAGCAGTCCGGGACAGGTCACAGATACGCAGTATTTT.